This T cell receptor beta chain is from a study of blood T cell repertoires in COVID-19. V was trimmed by 4 bases and J by 7 bases, leaving 20 bases between them. CDR3 size: 15 residues. CDR1 is SGHVS, CDR2 FQNEAQ, per germline. Measured with immunoSEQ multiplex PCR; TCRdb has only the in-frame clones, and not every one. The repertoire holds a few hundred thousand clones, approximately 86% seen once, with around 5% in the top ten. This clone was observed a single time. The chain is built from TRBV7-8 and TRBJ2-7; D is possibly TRBD2 (5 bases). The specimen sequenced was peripheral blood. This TCR derives from a woman aged 55-75 years with COVID-19, enrolled during active disease. The CDR3 coding sequence is TGTGCCAGCAGCTCGAACCCGGCCGCCTCGGGGGAGCAGTACTTC. It specifies CASSSNPAASGEQYF.